This TCR beta chain emerged from a study of beta chain features in type 1 diabetes. Study-level findings and limits: A closer apparent resemblance between naive, central memory and Treg TCRB repertoires was seen in patients than in healthy donors. Patients with type 1 diabetes showed fewer VDJ junction insertions and more deletions. Patients with Type 1 diabetes showed moderately but significantly shorter TCRB CDR3s in all four CD4+ subsets.

The isolated RNA, all of it, was reverse transcribed, so expressed TCRB transcripts were what got sequenced. Data came from immunoSEQ multiplex PCR; TCRdb stores just in-frame clones and leaves some out. The sample includes a few hundred thousand clones, less than 15% of them seen just once. With 6 bases removed from V and 5 bases from J, the gap between germline ends came to 13 bases. The CDR3 is 13 amino acids. From germline, CDR1 is SQVTM and CDR2 ANQGSEA. This clone was counted between two and nine times. Antigen: not known. This chain connects TRBV29-1 to TRBJ1-4, with D possibly matching TRBD1 (5 bases). What was sequenced was naive CD4+ T cells from blood. The source of this sequence is a woman aged 18-29 years with type 1 diabetes. CDR3 sequence: CSVGTGENEKLFF. CDR3 nucleotide sequence: TGCAGCGTCGGCACGGGGGAAAATGAAAAACTGTTTTTT.